These T cell receptor beta chains were read from a single sample in a study of blood T cell repertoires in COVID-19. Repertoires were generated with immunoSEQ multiplex PCR, while TCRdb's copy carries only in-frame clones and drops some. The repertoire holds nearly 350,000 clones, with around four fifths as singletons. The source material was peripheral blood. Every receptor here comes from a man aged 30 to 45 with active or convalescent COVID-19. CDR3s include the opening cysteine and the closing phenylalanine or tryptophan. D genes are given only for firm matches. Not every row has a clone size; where given, it reads once, few, many or a size class.

>NA|TRBJ1-5|NA|TRBV7-8
CASSLQVFSNQPQHF
TGTGCCAGCAGCTTACAGGTTTTTAGCAATCAGCCCCAGCATTTT
>NA|TRBJ2-7|NA|TRBV28
CASSLYVGPGVYEQYF
TGTGCCAGCAGTTTGTATGTCGGCCCGGGGGTCTACGAGCAGTACTTC
>NA|TRBJ2-7|NA|TRBV10-3
CAIMGGQGASYEQYF
TGTGCCATCATGGGGGGGCAGGGGGCCTCCTACGAGCAGTACTTC
>NA|TRBJ2-1|NA|TRBV18
CASSPRSSSGNEQFF
TGTGCCAGCTCACCAAGGTCTAGCTCGGGGAATGAGCAGTTCTTC
>NA|TRBJ2-3|NA|TRBV6-5
CASSYRGGRDTQYF
TGTGCCAGCAGTTACCGAGGAGGTCGGGATACGCAGTATTTT
>NA|TRBJ2-7|NA|TRBV19
CASSIGKHAYEQYF
TGTGCCAGTAGTATAGGCAAACACGCCTACGAGCAGTACTTC
>NA|TRBJ1-1|once|TRBV6-6
CASSYSGGTEAFF
TGTGCCAGCAGTTACTCGGGGGGCACTGAAGCTTTCTTT
>TRBD1|TRBJ1-2|NA|TRBV5-1
CASSLGDRGYGYTF
TGCGCCAGCAGCTTGGGGGACAGGGGGTATGGCTACACCTTC
>TRBD1|TRBJ1-2|once|TRBV5-8
CASSSQGKANYGYTF
TGTGCCAGCAGCTCACAGGGGAAAGCTAACTATGGCTACACCTTC
>NA|TRBJ1-6|NA|TRBV4-2
CASSQDGQGLFTLHF
TGTGCCAGCAGCCAAGATGGCCAGGGGCTTTTTACCCTCCACTTT
>NA|TRBJ1-1|NA|TRBV7-8
CASTPVGANGNTEAFF
TGTGCCAGCACCCCCGTAGGGGCTAACGGGAACACTGAAGCTTTCTTT
>NA|TRBJ1-1|few|TRBV7-9
CASSHPPPRDTEAFF
TGTGCCAGCAGCCACCCACCACCCCGGGACACTGAAGCTTTCTTT
>NA|TRBJ2-7|once|TRBV6-5
CASSSPGRSYEQYF
TGTGCCAGCAGTTCCCCCGGGAGATCCTACGAGCAGTACTTC
>TRBD1|TRBJ1-3|NA|TRBV9
CASSVTPGQGGNTIYF
TGTGCCAGCAGCGTAACCCCAGGACAGGGAGGAAACACCATATATTTT
>TRBD1|TRBJ1-1|few|TRBV5-1
CASVPGTANTEAFF
TGCGCCAGCGTCCCGGGGACAGCGAACACTGAAGCTTTCTTT
>NA|TRBJ1-2|NA|TRBV14
CASSHTRAGYTF
TGTGCCAGCAGCCACACTAGGGCCGGCTACACCTTC
>TRBD1|TRBJ2-4|NA|TRBV12-3/TRBV12-4
CASTSGTENIQYF
TGTGCCAGCACCTCCGGGACAGAAAACATTCAGTACTTC
>TRBD2|TRBJ2-7|NA|TRBV19
CASTYSLAGGVYEQYF
TGTGCCAGTACCTATTCGCTAGCGGGGGGAGTGTACGAGCAGTACTTC
>TRBD1|TRBJ2-7|NA|TRBV5-1
CASSAHSGGPVEQYF
TGCGCCAGCAGCGCCCACTCAGGGGGCCCGGTCGAGCAGTACTTC
>TRBD1|TRBJ1-4|NA|TRBV4-3
CASSQVGQGREKLFF
TGCGCCAGCAGCCAAGTTGGACAGGGGAGGGAAAAACTGTTTTTT
>TRBD2|TRBJ2-1|NA|TRBV5-6
CASSSFSSGGSSYNEQFF
TGTGCCAGCAGCTCCTTCTCCAGCGGGGGGAGCTCCTACAATGAGCAGTTCTTC
>NA|TRBJ1-4|NA|TRBV9
CASSVGDTGRRLFF
TGTGCCAGCAGCGTAGGCGACACTGGTCGGCGACTGTTTTTT